This record looks at one T cell receptor (beta chain) sequence and its context. Here immunoSEQ multiplex PCR was the method, and the copy in TCRdb shows in-frame clones only, minus some. The sample carries 130,000 or so clones, about 83% recorded once. CDR1 is SGHDN and CDR2 is FVKESK in the germline V gene. CDR3 length: 19 amino acids. V lost 2 bases and J lost 2, with 21 bases in between. The sample is drawn from a study of control samples from healthy donors and cancer patients. The sequenced sample consisted of blood. This clonotype was sampled from a man aged 25-45 years in good health. This chain joins TRBV14 and TRBJ2-2; D is possibly TRBD1 (6 bases). DNA of the CDR3: TGTGCCAGCAGCCAAATGTATGGCATTGGACAGCGAAACACCGGGGAGCTGTTTTTT. Protein product: CASSQMYGIGQRNTGELFF.